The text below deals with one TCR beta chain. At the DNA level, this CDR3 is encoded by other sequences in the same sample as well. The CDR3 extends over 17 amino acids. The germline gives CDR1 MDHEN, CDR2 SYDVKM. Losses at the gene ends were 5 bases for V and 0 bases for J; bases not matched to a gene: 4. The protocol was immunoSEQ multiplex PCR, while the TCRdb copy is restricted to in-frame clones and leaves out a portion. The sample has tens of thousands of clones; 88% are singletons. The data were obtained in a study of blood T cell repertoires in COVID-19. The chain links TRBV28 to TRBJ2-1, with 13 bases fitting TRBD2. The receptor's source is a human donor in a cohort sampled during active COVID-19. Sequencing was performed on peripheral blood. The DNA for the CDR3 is TGTGCCAGCAGTCCAGGACTAGCGGGAGTCTCCTACAATGAGCAGTTCTTC. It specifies CASSPGLAGVSYNEQFF.